This T cell receptor (beta chain) was documented in a study of T cell responses to AZD1222 COVID-19 vaccine. As regards this clone: Its antigen is unknown.

Sequencing was performed with immunoSEQ multiplex PCR; in TCRdb, only in-frame clones are kept and a portion is missing. The sample lists about 81,000 clones; approximately 89% were seen once. Per the germline V gene, CDR1 is MNHNY and CDR2 is SVGAGI (reference sequence). CDR3 size: 12 residues. V dropped 5 bases and J dropped 7 bases, with 12 bases sitting between them. Findings and caveats of the study: The study reported that nearly half of spike-specific TCRs target unmutated variant regions. Donors were chiefly white British, with a greater number of females, and clonal diversity was perhaps underestimated.

The specimen comprised peripheral blood, sampled 28 days after the second AZD1222 dose. The origin of this receptor is an adult who received the AZD1222 COVID-19 vaccine. The chain couples TRBV6-6 to TRBJ2-7; D uncertain. The DNA for the CDR3 is TGTGCCAGCAGTCTCGGAGTTGGGGAGCAGTACTTC. Protein sequence: CASSLGVGEQYF.